Sequencing of this TCR beta chain was carried out in a study of tumor and adjacent non-tumor tissue in lung cancer. The overall study: Patients comprised about a dozen adenocarcinoma, a couple of squamous cell carcinoma and 1 small cell lung cancer. Overall study results and limits: TCR diversity was significantly greater in tumor than normal lung tissue. In normal lung, the top 100 clones were significantly more dominant than in tumor.

This clonotype was found a few times. The antigen is undetermined. The library came from three nested PCR rounds adapted from ARM-PCR protocols. MiXCR was run by TCRdb on the multiplex PCR reads, yielding one entry per CDR3 protein. This sample yields about 200,000 distinct CDR3 sequences, of which 71% are seen a single time; approximately 25% belongs to the top ten. Trimming removed 2 bases from V and 6 bases from J, with 23 bases in between. This CDR3 is built from 17 residues. This sample's RNA came from whole unsorted tissue. Donors were chemotherapy-naive, newly diagnosed lung cancer surgical patients in China, August–late 2014.

The receptor comes from a man aged 55-75 years with non-small cell lung cancer. This sequence joins TRBV12-3 or TRBV12-4 and TRBJ2-7, with D perhaps being TRBD1 or TRBD2 (5 bases each). The sequenced sample was lung tumor tissue. CDR3: CASSLSGGAGQSREQYF. Written as DNA, the CDR3 is TGTGCCAGCAGTTTAAGCGGTGGCGCAGGGCAAAGTCGCGAGCAGTACTTC.